This TCR beta chain was sequenced during a study of CD8 T cells in ankylosing spondylitis. Study conclusions and caveats: Matched synovial fluid from ankylosing spondylitis patients was reported to be enriched for disease-linked clones. Past studies reported some motif variants in reactive arthritis synovial fluid and blood.

This CDR3 has 10 amino acids. With 5 bases removed from V and 9 bases from J, the gap between germline ends came to 5 bases. Via MiXCR, TCRdb re-called the 5' RACE reads, giving one row per CDR3 protein. The repertoire holds more than 150,000 distinct CDR3 sequences, 15% to 20% seen once, with 4.3% in the top ten. In this sample, this clonotype turned up many times. Its specificity is not known. The receptor's source is a male donor under 30 with ankylosing spondylitis or in good health (not recorded which). This chain joins TRBV12-3 or TRBV12-4 and TRBJ2-1; D not resolved. The sequenced sample consisted of blood, either unsorted or a sorted T cell fraction (not recorded which). CDR3 in amino acids: CASSIAEQFF. The DNA of the CDR3 is TGTGCCAGCAGTATCGCTGAGCAGTTCTTC.